This TCR beta chain was identified in a study of blood T cell repertoires in COVID-19. Study-level information: Researchers got acute and convalescent COVID-19 samples from the United States, Italy and Spain. PBMCs, B-cell-depleted T cells, or T cells provided the cDNA or gDNA that made up the material.

In the study's own analysis: Amplification from reference gene primers served as the basis for estimated nucleated cell counts. This table comes from immunoSEQ multiplex PCR, and its TCRdb copy is limited to in-frame clones, with some not included. V and J calls and clone size come straight from that table; D and trimming were deduced from the DNA. The sample gives 150,000 or so clones, around 79% of which show up once; roughly 1.8% is in the top ten. The source material was peripheral blood. The clonotype originates from a man older than 75 with acute or convalescent COVID-19.

In DNA form, the CDR3 reads TGTGCCAGTAGTGCCGGGGTTGGATTTTCCACAGATACGCAGTATTTT. Its translation is CASSAGVGFSTDTQYF. V and J are TRBV19 and TRBJ2-3, with TRBD2 as a possible D gene (5 bases). CDR1 is LNHDA and CDR2 is SQIVND in the germline V gene (reference sequence). This CDR3 contains 16 residues. Trimming left V 5 bases short and J 2 bases short, with 17 bases between.